The sample holds one count of the clone carrying this TCR beta chain. Its antigen is as yet unknown. These data come from a study of T cells in localized non-small cell lung cancer. Study observations and caveats: Of the top 100 tumor clones, median around 60 were in adjacent lung, over 25 among its top 100. Uninvolved adjacent lung had more T cell clonality than any other tissue, topping tumor.

CDR3 size: 16 residues. The germline CDR1 and CDR2 sequences are MGHRA and YSYEKL. Trimming removed 0 bases from V and 6 bases from J; junction bases left unmatched: 8. Sequenced by immunoSEQ multiplex PCR; TCRdb stores in-frame clones only, minus some. The sample consists of tens of thousands of clones, 80% to 90% of them appearing once. This sample comprised peripheral blood, obtained before any cancer treatment. The TCR comes from a male donor at least 60 years old with stage III squamous cell lung carcinoma. The V and J genes are TRBV4-1 and TRBJ1-2; 9 positions agree with TRBD1. CDR3 region: CASSQDPSTGGNGYTF. CDR3 bases: TGCGCCAGCAGCCAAGATCCATCGACAGGGGGAAATGGCTACACCTTC.